This T cell receptor (beta chain) was sequenced during a study of CD8+CD57+ T cells in acquired aplastic anemia. The study, taken as a whole, reports: Patients versus controls showed no significant CD8+ Simpson's diversity difference.

Template material for TCR beta VDJ and CDR3 profiling consisted of genomic DNA. TCRdb reprocessed the reads via MiXCR and lists one record per CDR3 protein. The table shows 300,000 or so distinct CDR3 sequences, with about three fifths occurring only once. The V gene's germline CDR1 is SGHVS and CDR2 FNYEAQ. The length of the CDR3 is 14 residues. V gave up 1 base and J gave up 6 bases, with 11 bases separating them. This clonotype was seen ten or more times. The antigen remains unidentified. All sequencing subjects had displayed CD8+CD57+ cell expansion on flow cytometry. The sample was sorted CD4+, CD8+, or CD8+CD57+ T cells (not recorded which) from PBMCs. The origin of this receptor is a human donor with aplastic anemia. V and J are TRBV7-6 and TRBJ2-3; a weak D match, TRBD2 (6 bases). The CDR3 here is CASSLEGRGDTQYF. The CDR3 DNA sequence: TGTGCCAGCAGCTTAGAGGGCCGGGGGGATACGCAGTATTTT.